The clone carrying this TCR beta chain occurred once. Its antigen is not identified. TCRdb's table, derived via immunoSEQ multiplex PCR, lists solely in-frame clones and lacks some. This sample has around 150,000 clones, with roughly 91% found just once. With 0 bases removed from V and 4 bases from J, the gap between germline ends came to 9 bases. Per germline, CDR1 KGHSY and CDR2 FQNENV. The CDR3 is 15 amino acids. The data stem from a study of cytomegalovirus exposure and HLA in healthy donors. General observations from the study: Most TCR sequences showed up rarely, but some public TCRs showed up in many donors.

The source material was PBMCs. The sequence derives from a man between 18 and 35 years old in good health and CMV-seronegative. The chain combines TRBV16 with TRBJ2-2; a possible D gene is TRBD1 (5 bases). In DNA form, the CDR3 reads TGTGCCAGCAGCCAATCCCCAGGGATCACCGGGGAGCTGTTTTTT. Amino acid sequence: CASSQSPGITGELFF.